These 26 T cell receptor beta chains originate from one sample sequenced in a study of immune evolution from preneoplasia to lung adenocarcinoma. Data came from immunoSEQ multiplex PCR; TCRdb stores just in-frame clones and leaves some out. This sample carries 2,100 or so clones, around 77% of them seen once, and the ten largest clones take 12%. The sequencing input was FFPE normal lung tissue adjacent to the tumor. The origin of the receptors is a person between 55 and 69 years old with lung adenocarcinoma.

This clone was observed a few times. This rearrangement joins TRBV30 to TRBJ2-1; a possible D gene is TRBD2 (6 bases). Trimming left V 0 bases short and J 1 base short, with 7 bases between. This CDR3 comprises 14 residues. Germline CDR1 GTSNPN, CDR2 SVGIG (reference sequence). The CDR3 region is CAWSVLASYNEQFF. The CDR3 coding sequence is TGTGCCTGGAGTGTACTAGCTTCCTACAATGAGCAGTTCTTC.

As DNA, the CDR3 is TGTGCCAGCAGACGTAGCGGGAGGGTTAGCGATACGCAGTATTTT. Amino acids: CASRRSGRVSDTQYF. The V gene is TRBV6-6, the J gene TRBJ2-3; TRBD2 matches 11 bases. Germline values: CDR1 MNHNY, CDR2 SVGAGI (reference sequence). With V trimmed by 6 bases and J by 6 bases, 8 bases remained unmatched. The CDR3 totals 15 residues.

J is TRBJ2-2 and V is TRBV7-9; D gene ambiguous. The germline gives CDR1 SEHNR, CDR2 FQNEAQ (reference sequence). This CDR3 comprises 15 residues. Trimming cost V 10 bases and J 4 bases, with 19 bases left between them. The CDR3 loop reads CATLVSSWSTGELFF. The CDR3 nucleotides are TGTGCCACCCTGGTCTCGAGCTGGAGCACCGGGGAGCTGTTTTTT.

This CDR3 is CASSLLRNTIYF. DNA for the CDR3: TGTGCCAGCAGCTTACTCAGAAACACCATATATTTT. The genes are TRBV7-9 and TRBJ1-3; unclear D gene. The CDR3 runs 12 residues. Germline CDR1 SEHNR, CDR2 FQNEAQ (reference sequence). Trimming shortened V by 2 bases and J by 5 bases, and 4 bases separated the two germline ends.

The chain combines TRBV4-3 with TRBJ2-1, with D maybe TRBD1 (5 bases). Between the trimmed V and J ends, which lost 0 bases and 2 bases, there was a span of 11 bases. The length of the CDR3 is 16 residues. Germline loops: CDR1 LGHNA, CDR2 YSLEER. The CDR3: CASSQDQGGPYNEQFF. CDR3 sequence (DNA): TGCGCCAGCAGCCAAGATCAGGGCGGACCCTACAATGAGCAGTTCTTC.

The chain employs TRBV7-9 and TRBJ2-4; 8 bases align to TRBD2. Per germline, CDR1 SEHNR and CDR2 FQNEAQ (reference sequence). Unmatched junction bases numbered 5, after V lost 5 bases and J lost 2 bases. CDR3 length: 15 residues. CDR3 DNA: TGTGCCAGCAGCCCGACGGGGGGGTCCAAAAACATTCAGTACTTC. Encoded protein: CASSPTGGSKNIQYF. Drawing the rest from reference TRBV7-9 and TRBJ2-4, the complete variable domain is DTGVSQNPRHKITKRGQNVTFRCDPISEHNRLYWYRQTLGQGPEFLTYFQNEAQLEKSRLLSDRFSAERPKGSFSTLEIQRTEQGDSAMYLCASSPTGGSKNIQYFGAGTRLSVL.

The chain combines TRBV15 with TRBJ2-5; D gene unclear. This CDR3 is 15 amino acids long. V was cut by 0 bases and J by 5 bases, with 13 bases left in between. Germline V gene data show CDR1 as LNHNV and CDR2 as YYDKDF (reference sequence). The CDR3 loop is CATSRDSGPAETQYF. CDR3 DNA: TGTGCCACCAGCAGAGATTCTGGCCCAGCGGAGACCCAGTACTTC.

In the case of this clone: This sample also contains other DNA sequences that code for the same CDR3. The chain recombines TRBV6-5 with TRBJ2-7, with TRBD1 matching 9 bases. Germline trimming cut 5 bases from V and 6 bases from J; bases unmatched to any gene: 11. The germline V gene encodes CDR1 MNHEY and CDR2 SVGAGI. The CDR3 contains 15 residues. CDR3 DNA sequence: TGTGCCAGCAGTCCCACCGGGACAGGGAATAGCGAGCAGTACTTC. It yields the protein CASSPTGTGNSEQYF.

The chain has TRBV9 and TRBJ1-1; D gene ambiguous. Germline V gene data show CDR1 as SGDLS and CDR2 as YYNGEE. CDR3 length: 14 amino acids. Trimming took 4 bases from V and 0 from J, leaving 10 bases between them. The CDR3 region is CASSPELMNTEAFF. For the CDR3, the DNA is TGTGCCAGCAGCCCCGAGCTTATGAACACTGAAGCTTTCTTT.

The V and J genes are TRBV30 and TRBJ1-5, with D maybe TRBD1 (5 bases). The CDR3 consists of 14 residues. V was clipped by 4 bases and J by 0 bases, with 10 bases between them. The germline CDR1 and CDR2 sequences are GTSNPN and SVGIG (reference sequence). CDR3 amino acids: CAWKSGHSNQPQHF. The DNA for the CDR3 is TGTGCCTGGAAGAGCGGACATAGCAATCAGCCCCAGCATTTT.

The rearrangement uses TRBV7-2 and TRBJ2-1; D not resolved. The germline CDR1 and CDR2 sequences are SGHTA and FQGNSA. Trimming removed 4 bases from V and 7 bases from J, with 14 bases in between. The CDR3 totals 14 residues. This CDR3 reads CASSSRPHSNEQFF. CDR3 nucleotide sequence: TGTGCCAGCAGCTCACGCCCTCATTCGAATGAGCAGTTCTTC.

The chain recombines TRBV11-2 with TRBJ2-5; D tentatively reads TRBD1 or TRBD2 (6 bases each). Trimming shortened V by 5 bases and J by 9 bases, and 22 bases separated the two germline ends. The germline gives CDR1 SGHAT, CDR2 FQNNGV. This CDR3 has 15 residues. This CDR3 is CASSRTGTPEGAQYF. CDR3 bases: TGTGCCAGCAGCAGGACCGGGACCCCGGAGGGGGCCCAGTACTTC.

This clone occurred once. The chain's CDR3 is CASSLGGQQMGGYTF. The CDR3 bases are TGTGCCAGCAGCTTAGGCGGGCAGCAGATGGGCGGCTACACCTTC. The chain employs TRBV7-8 and TRBJ1-2, with D uncertain. CDR3 length equals 15 residues. CDR1 and CDR2 (germline): SGHVS, FQNEAQ. V gave up 1 base and J gave up 8 bases, with 17 bases separating them.

Concerning this clone itself: This specimen includes other DNA sequences encoding the same CDR3. The chain is built from TRBV7-6 and TRBJ2-5; D gene unclear. The CDR3 consists of 13 residues. Trimming shortened V by 5 bases and J by 2 bases, and 9 bases separated the two germline ends. Germline assignment: CDR1 SGHVS and CDR2 FNYEAQ. The CDR3 protein is CASSLPPQETQYF. DNA of the CDR3: TGTGCCAGCAGCCTCCCACCGCAAGAGACCCAGTACTTC.

The chain couples TRBV6-6 to TRBJ2-7; 8 bases are shared with TRBD2. V gave up 3 bases and J gave up 5 bases; unmatched junction bases: 9. This CDR3 region has 15 residues. CDR1 and CDR2 (germline): MNHNY, SVGAGI (reference sequence). The CDR3 loop reads CASSYGAAGGNEQYF. CDR3 bases: TGTGCCAGCAGTTATGGCGCGGCGGGAGGAAACGAGCAGTACTTC.

The V call is TRBV2, the J call TRBJ1-1, with TRBD1 matching over 8 bases. Germline V gives CDR1 SNHLY, CDR2 FYNNEI. The CDR3 runs to 14 residues. V dropped 3 bases and J dropped 5; count of bases not matched to a gene: 5. This chain's CDR3 is CASSDRQGRTEAFF. CDR3 coding DNA: TGTGCCAGCAGTGACCGACAGGGGAGGACTGAAGCTTTCTTT. The variable domain in full, with the rest retrieved from reference TRBV2 and TRBJ1-1, is EPEVTQTPSHQVTQMGQEVILRCVPISNHLYFYWYRQILGQKVEFLVSFYNNEISEKSEIFDDQFSVERPDGSNFTLKIRSTKLEDSAMYFCASSDRQGRTEAFFGQGTRLTVV.

The chain recombines TRBV4-3 with TRBJ2-7, with TRBD2 as a possible D gene (6 bases). V shed 3 bases and J shed 4 bases, with 16 bases lying between them. Germline CDR1 is LGHNA and CDR2 is YSLEER. The CDR3 consists of 15 residues. The CDR3 loop is CASSQGWGERYEQYF. CDR3 nucleotides: TGCGCCAGCAGCCAGGGGTGGGGGGAGCGGTACGAGCAGTACTTC.

The V gene is TRBV29-1, the J gene TRBJ1-1, with unresolved D. Trimming took off 0 bases at V and 4 bases at J, with 9 bases between the two ends. The germline V gene has CDR1 SQVTM and CDR2 ANQGSEA. CDR3 length: 13 amino acids. The CDR3 DNA reads TGCAGCGTTGAAGATCAACGGTTCACTGAAGCTTTCTTT. Protein product: CSVEDQRFTEAFF. Variable domain in full (rest from reference TRBV29-1 and TRBJ1-1): SAVISQKPSRDICQRGTSLTIQCQVDSQVTMMFWYRQQPGQSLTLIATANQGSEATYESGFVIDKFPISRPNLTFSTLTVSNMSPEDSSIYLCSVEDQRFTEAFFGQGTRLTVV.

The chain joins TRBV28 to TRBJ2-7; D is undetermined. Trimming took 8 bases from V and 0 from J, leaving 8 bases between them. Germline V gene data show CDR1 as MDHEN and CDR2 as SYDVKM. This CDR3 comprises 12 residues. CDR3 amino acids: CASVGSSYEQYF. The CDR3 nucleotides read TGTGCCAGCGTTGGGTCCTCCTACGAGCAGTACTTC.

The chain combines TRBV4-1 with TRBJ1-1, with TRBD1 identical over 7 bases. The CDR3 extends over 16 amino acids. CDR1 is MGHRA, CDR2 YSYEKL, per germline. V trimming: 0 bases; J trimming: 1 base; junction bases outside the gene matches: 5. CDR3 coding DNA: TGCGCCAGCAGCCAAGATTTATGGGACAGGAACACTGAAGCTTTCTTT. Encoded protein: CASSQDLWDRNTEAFF.

This clone was observed a few times. CDR3 nucleotide sequence: TGTGCCAGCAGCCACACAGATACGCAGTATTTT. It codes for CASSHTDTQYF. The V call is TRBV11-2, the J call TRBJ2-3; D unresolved. The CDR3 runs to 11 residues. CDR1 is SGHAT, CDR2 FQNNGV, per germline. Trimming left V 5 bases short and J 2 bases short, with 2 bases between. Drawing the rest from reference TRBV11-2 and TRBJ2-3, the complete variable domain is EAGVAQSPRYKIIEKRQSVAFWCNPISGHATLYWYQQILGQGPKLLIQFQNNGVVDDSQLPKDRFSAERLKGVDSTLKIQPAKLEDSAVYLCASSHTDTQYFGPGTRLTVL.

V usage is TRBV27 and J usage is TRBJ2-7; D remains unclear. Germline CDR1 is MNHEY and CDR2 is SMNVEV (reference sequence). This CDR3 is 13 amino acids long. The V end lost 0 bases, the J end lost 0 bases, and 3 bases lay between the germline ends. The CDR3 reads CASSLSFSYEQYF. The CDR3 DNA is TGTGCCAGCAGTTTATCCTTCTCCTACGAGCAGTACTTC.

The V and J genes are TRBV28 and TRBJ1-5, with TRBD1 matching over 11 bases. The germline CDR1 and CDR2 sequences are MDHEN and SYDVKM. There are 17 residues in the CDR3. V shed 4 bases, J shed 1 base, and the junction held 6 bases outside the gene matches. The CDR3 DNA sequence: TGTGCCAGCAGTTCCACCGGGACAGGGGGGAGCAATCAGCCCCAGCATTTT. Amino acid sequence: CASSSTGTGGSNQPQHF. The full variable domain, with the rest looked up from reference TRBV28 and TRBJ1-5, is DVKVTQSSRYLVKRTGEKVFLECVQDMDHENMFWYRQDPGLGLRLIYFSYDVKMKEKGDIPEGYSVSREKKERFSLILESASTNQTSMYLCASSSTGTGGSNQPQHFGDGTRLSIL.

There are a few counts of this clone. The chain combines TRBV30 with TRBJ2-7; 9 nucleotides match TRBD2. CDR1 is GTSNPN, CDR2 SVGIG, per germline (reference sequence). Unmatched junction bases numbered 9, after V lost 0 bases and J lost 3 bases. This CDR3 contains 16 residues. The CDR3 nucleotides read TGTGCCTGGAGTGTACGAGGCGGGGGGGCCAGCTACGAGCAGTACTTC. Its protein product is CAWSVRGGGASYEQYF.

The chain is built from TRBV4-1 and TRBJ1-1; D perhaps matches TRBD1 (5 bases). V gave up 0 bases and J gave up 5 bases, with 10 bases separating them. Germline assignment: CDR1 MGHRA and CDR2 YSYEKL. The CDR3 is 14 amino acids. The CDR3 DNA reads TGCGCCAGCAGCCAAGAGGGGGGTATTACTGAAGCTTTCTTT. Encoded protein: CASSQEGGITEAFF.

The chain is built from TRBV29-1 and TRBJ1-1, with 9 nucleotides matching TRBD1. The ends lost 4 bases at V and 8 bases at J; junction bases unmatched: 8. Germline values: CDR1 SQVTM, CDR2 ANQGSEA. The CDR3 contains 13 residues. In DNA, the CDR3 is TGCAGCGTTGCCCGGGACAGGGCCACCGAAGCTTTCTTT. Translated: CSVARDRATEAFF. Looking up the rest from reference TRBV29-1 and TRBJ1-1 gives the full variable domain: SAVISQKPSRDICQRGTSLTIQCQVDSQVTMMFWYRQQPGQSLTLIATANQGSEATYESGFVIDKFPISRPNLTFSTLTVSNMSPEDSSIYLCSVARDRATEAFFGQGTRLTVV.